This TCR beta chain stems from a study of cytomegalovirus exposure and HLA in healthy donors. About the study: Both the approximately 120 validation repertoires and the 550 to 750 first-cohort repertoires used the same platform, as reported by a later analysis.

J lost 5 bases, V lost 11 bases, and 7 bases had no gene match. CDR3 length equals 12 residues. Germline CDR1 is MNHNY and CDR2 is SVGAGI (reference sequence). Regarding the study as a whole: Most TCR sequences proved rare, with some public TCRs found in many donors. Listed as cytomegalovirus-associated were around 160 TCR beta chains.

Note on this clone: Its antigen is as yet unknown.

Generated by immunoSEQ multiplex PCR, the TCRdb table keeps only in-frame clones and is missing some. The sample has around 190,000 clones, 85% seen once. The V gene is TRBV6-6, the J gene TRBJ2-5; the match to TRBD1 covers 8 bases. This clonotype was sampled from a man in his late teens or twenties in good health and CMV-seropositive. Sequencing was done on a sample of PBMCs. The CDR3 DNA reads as TGTGCCCTCCGGACAGGGAAGGAGACCCAGTACTTC. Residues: CALRTGKETQYF.